This T cell receptor (beta chain) was identified in a study of post-analysis software for immune sequencing data. Study context: Relapsing-remitting, secondary progressive and progressive-relapsing multiple sclerosis were all included among the disease courses.

The germline gives CDR1 LNHNV, CDR2 YYDKDF (reference sequence). This CDR3 has 15 residues. V was cut by 0 bases and J by 6 bases, with 11 bases left in between. This clonotype turned up a few times. What it binds is unknown. Prepared libraries of TCR beta cDNA carried unique molecular identifiers. It was from about 0.94 to 9.7 million T cells that about half a million cDNA molecules came. TCRdb re-called the PCR reads with MiXCR, one entry per CDR3 protein. Altogether around 710,000 distinct CDR3 sequences are present, approximately 44% being singletons, with the ten largest covering roughly 4.9%. Study-wide results and caveats: Samples from one preparation batch, clustered by F measure, grouped strongly together. Controls had lower frequencies than patients of 4 or 5 TRBV segments, which included TRBV5-6, TRBV5-1 and TRBV20-1. Significantly lower normalized Chao1 diversity was found in patients with multiple sclerosis relative to controls.

The specimen was blood. V gene TRBV15 combines with J gene TRBJ1-4, with D maybe TRBD1 (6 bases). This TCR was sampled from a girl under 18 with multiple sclerosis. The CDR3 region has the DNA TGTGCCACCAGCAGAGATGCAGGGGAGGATGAAAAACTGTTTTTT. Translation: CATSRDAGEDEKLFF.